Below are 32 T cell receptor beta chains sequenced from a single sample in a study of pediatric ulcerative colitis. Clones were sequenced by immunoSEQ multiplex PCR, and TCRdb holds only the in-frame ones, with some missing. The repertoire has approximately 30,000 clones, approximately 82% of them found once; the top ten carry around 4.4%. Sequencing was done on a sample of blood. The source of these receptors is a boy aged 10-17 years with severe ulcerative colitis.

This clone occurred once. The chain is built from TRBV30 and TRBJ2-7; 15 bases fit TRBD2. V dropped 3 bases and J dropped 0; count of bases not matched to a gene: 12. This CDR3 is built from 19 residues. Germline V gives CDR1 GTSNPN, CDR2 SVGIG (reference sequence). The DNA for the CDR3 is TGTGCCTGGAGACTTACCTCCGGGACTAGCGGGGGGAACTCCTACGAGCAGTACTTC. Protein sequence: CAWRLTSGTSGGNSYEQYF.

The chain carries TRBV18 and TRBJ1-3; 7 positions agree with TRBD1. The CDR3 sequence is 14 residues long. The J segment lost 4 bases and the V segment lost 6 bases, leaving 6 bases of the junction unmatched. Per germline, CDR1 KGHSH and CDR2 LQKENI. The CDR3: CASSSGTAGNTIYF. In DNA, the CDR3 is TGTGCCAGCTCTTCCGGGACAGCCGGAAACACCATATATTTT.

The rearrangement links TRBV5-6 to TRBJ1-1; no definite D call. Germline V gives CDR1 SGHDT, CDR2 YYEEEE. Trimming stripped 4 bases from V and 12 bases from J, with 19 bases between. The CDR3 length is 13 residues. DNA of the CDR3: TGTGCCAGCAGCCTAATGGATCGGTCCGGGACTTTCTTT. Translated: CASSLMDRSGTFF. The full variable domain, completed using reference TRBV5-6 and TRBJ1-1, is DAGVTQSPTHLIKTRGQQVTLRCSPKSGHDTVSWYQQALGQGPQFIFQYYEEEERQRGNFPDRFSGHQFPNYSSELNVNALLLGDSALYLCASSLMDRSGTFFGQGTRLTVV.

The V and J genes are TRBV27 and TRBJ2-3; 7 bases are shared with TRBD2. The CDR3 runs 17 residues. CDR1 and CDR2 from the germline V gene are MNHEY and SMNVEV (reference sequence). The V gene end was trimmed by 2 bases and the J gene end by 3 bases; junction bases not matched to a gene: 11. The CDR3 DNA is TGTGCCAGCAGTTTACGACTAGCTCTTGGCCCAACAGATACGCAGTATTTT. Its protein product is CASSLRLALGPTDTQYF.

The chain recombines TRBV7-3 with TRBJ2-5; D is undetermined. Trimming took off 5 bases at V and 5 bases at J, with 9 bases between the two ends. CDR1 and CDR2 from the germline V gene are SGHTA and FQGTGA. This CDR3 comprises 12 residues. The CDR3 here is CASSPDRETQYF. In DNA form, the CDR3 reads TGTGCCAGCAGCCCGGACCGGGAGACCCAGTACTTC.

The chain recombines TRBV19 with TRBJ2-7; weak D call: TRBD2 (5 bases). The CDR3 is 15 amino acids. The V end lost 3 bases, the J end lost 3 bases, and 15 bases lay between the germline ends. Germline CDR1 and CDR2: LNHDA and SQIVND (reference sequence). The CDR3 spells CASSIAPKEGYEQYF. In DNA form, the CDR3 reads TGTGCCAGTAGTATTGCTCCTAAAGAGGGCTACGAGCAGTACTTC.

CDR3 nucleotide sequence: TGTGCCAGCAGCTTATACGGCAATTCACCCCTCCACTTT. Amino acid sequence: CASSLYGNSPLHF. The chain carries TRBV7-3 and TRBJ1-6; no reliable D call. Trimming took off 2 bases at V and 7 bases at J, with 6 bases between the two ends. Germline values: CDR1 SGHTA, CDR2 FQGTGA. The CDR3 sequence is 13 residues long.

CDR3 sequence: CASSATSGLTDTQYF. CDR3 coding DNA: TGTGCCAGCAGCGCCACTAGCGGTTTGACAGATACGCAGTATTTT. The chain recombines TRBV9 with TRBJ2-3; TRBD2 agrees at 8 bases. The CDR3 extends over 15 amino acids. The trim removed 3 bases at V and 3 bases at J, leaving 6 bases unmatched. Germline CDR1 and CDR2: SGDLS and YYNGEE.

The chain joins TRBV15 to TRBJ2-3; 10 bases line up with TRBD2. V lost 0 bases to trimming and J lost 5 bases; unmatched junction nucleotides: 5. Germline V gene sequence: CDR1 LNHNV, CDR2 YYDKDF (reference sequence). This CDR3 has 16 residues. The DNA of the CDR3 is TGTGCCACCAGCAGAGATAGCGGGGGGCCGAGAGATACGCAGTATTTT. It encodes CATSRDSGGPRDTQYF.

The CDR3 DNA reads TGTGCCAGCAGTCAGGGACCGTTGAACACTGAAGCTTTCTTT. As protein: CASSQGPLNTEAFF. V and J are TRBV6-5 and TRBJ1-1; weak D call: TRBD1 (5 bases). Germline CDR1 MNHEY, CDR2 SVGAGI. The germline V and J ends were trimmed by 5 bases and 0 bases, with 10 bases remaining between them. There are 14 residues in the CDR3.

The rearrangement uses TRBV5-1 and TRBJ1-1; 12 positions agree with TRBD1. Germline V lookup: CDR1 SGHRS, CDR2 YFSETQ. V was pared by 4 bases and J by 3 bases, with 4 bases of the junction left unmatched. The CDR3 runs to 15 residues. CDR3 sequence: CASSLGTGGYTEAFF. The CDR3 DNA is TGCGCCAGCAGCCTTGGGACAGGGGGCTACACTGAAGCTTTCTTT.

This clone was seen more than once but under ten times. The J gene is TRBJ1-5, the V gene TRBV10-2; 7 bases align to TRBD1. J gave up 4 bases and V 8 bases, and 5 bases lay outside the gene matches. Per the germline V gene, CDR1 is WSHSY and CDR2 is SAAADI. The CDR3 is 13 amino acids. The CDR3 loop reads CASADRENQPQHF. CDR3 bases: TGCGCCAGCGCAGACAGGGAGAATCAGCCCCAGCATTTT.

The V and J genes are TRBV29-1 and TRBJ1-2; TRBD1 agrees at 9 bases. Germline-derived CDR1 and CDR2 are SQVTM and ANQGSEA. V was pared by 6 bases and J by 6 bases, with 8 bases of the junction left unmatched. CDR3 size: 13 residues. The CDR3 DNA sequence: TGCAGCGTCCTTACAGGGGGCGAAGATGGCTACACCTTC. The encoded protein is CSVLTGGEDGYTF.

The V and J genes are TRBV23-1 and TRBJ1-2, with D perhaps TRBD1 (5 bases). TRBV23-1 belongs to the ORF category, with a function that is uncertain. Trimming took 0 bases from V and 2 from J, leaving 7 bases between them. The CDR3 is made up of 14 amino acids. The CDR3 DNA follows: TGCGCCAGCAGTCAATCGGCAGGGAACTATGGCTACACCTTC. It yields the protein CASSQSAGNYGYTF.

J is TRBJ1-1 and V is TRBV6-6, with TRBD1 as a possible D gene (5 bases). Germline loops: CDR1 MNHNY, CDR2 SVGAGI (reference sequence). The CDR3 has 15 residues. The CDR3 DNA reads TGTGCACCTAGAAGGGCGAGGGGAATAGTTACTGAAGCTTTCTTT. Encoded protein: CAPRRARGIVTEAFF.

This clone was detected only a few times. This sequence joins TRBV10-1 and TRBJ1-4; 7 bases line up with TRBD1. The CDR3 loop spans 15 amino acids. With V trimmed by 8 bases and J by 5 bases, 11 bases remained unmatched. The germline gives CDR1 WNHNN, CDR2 SYGVQD (reference sequence). The CDR3 DNA follows: TGCGCCAGCGGGGGTGGTAGGGGGCGAAATGAAAAACTGTTTTTT. It codes for CASGGGRGRNEKLFF.

J is TRBJ1-5 and V is TRBV2, with D perhaps TRBD1 (5 bases). Between the trimmed V and J ends, which lost 7 bases and 0 bases, there was a span of 13 bases. The germline V gene encodes CDR1 SNHLY and CDR2 FYNNEI. There are 15 residues in the CDR3. The CDR3 loop is CASTLGPGSNQPQHF. DNA for the CDR3: TGTGCCAGCACTTTGGGGCCGGGTAGCAATCAGCCCCAGCATTTT.

The CDR3 protein is CAWSGRFVMNTEAFF. In DNA, the CDR3 is TGTGCCTGGAGCGGTAGATTCGTCATGAACACTGAAGCTTTCTTT. The rearrangement links TRBV30 to TRBJ1-1, with D uncertain. The ends were cut back, 3 bases at V and 0 bases at J, with 14 bases in the middle. From germline, CDR1 is GTSNPN and CDR2 SVGIG (reference sequence). The CDR3 loop spans 15 amino acids.

The gene calls are TRBV2 and TRBJ2-1, with D possibly called TRBD1 or TRBD2 (5 bases each). Germline V lookup: CDR1 SNHLY, CDR2 FYNNEI. Deletions cut 10 bases from V and 8 bases from J, with 18 bases between. The CDR3 is 13 amino acids. The CDR3 loop is CAIPRDQDDEQFF. The DNA of the CDR3 is TGTGCCATCCCTCGGGACCAGGACGATGAGCAGTTCTTC.

J is TRBJ2-5 and V is TRBV6-6; D gene unclear. The V and J ends lost 1 base and 1 base respectively, with 4 bases between them. The germline gives CDR1 MNHNY, CDR2 SVGAGI (reference sequence). CDR3 length: 13 residues. CDR3 amino acids: CASSYFLQETQYF. The CDR3 DNA sequence: TGTGCCAGCAGTTACTTTCTCCAAGAGACCCAGTACTTC.

The V call is TRBV19, the J call TRBJ1-1, with unresolved D. V lost 5 bases and J lost 10, with 14 bases in between. This CDR3 region has 12 residues. Germline values: CDR1 LNHDA, CDR2 SQIVND (reference sequence). The CDR3 DNA follows: TGTGCCAGTAGTTCGGGAGAACTACGAGCTTTCTTT. Translated, it gives CASSSGELRAFF.

The rearrangement links TRBV4-1 to TRBJ1-2; D is possibly TRBD1 (5 bases). CDR3 length: 13 residues. Trimming left V 1 base short and J 7 bases short, with 10 bases between. Germline V gene data show CDR1 as MGHRA and CDR2 as YSYEKL. Here the CDR3 reads CASSQGSGLGYTF. CDR3 DNA: TGCGCCAGCAGCCAAGGGTCAGGGCTTGGCTACACCTTC.

The chain recombines TRBV30 with TRBJ1-5; D perhaps matches TRBD1 (6 bases). Germline V gene sequence: CDR1 GTSNPN, CDR2 SVGIG (reference sequence). The CDR3 sequence is 13 residues long. The V end was cut by 5 bases, the J end by 5 bases, with 13 bases between. The CDR3 DNA sequence: TGTGCCTGGTCGGGGGGCGCGGATCAGCCCCAGCATTTT. Its protein product is CAWSGGADQPQHF.

The rearrangement joins TRBV7-9 to TRBJ2-3, with 8 bases that match TRBD2. V lost 3 bases, J lost 2 bases, and 7 bases stayed unmatched. Germline CDR1 reads SEHNR; CDR2 reads FQNEAQ (reference sequence). This CDR3 comprises 16 residues. The CDR3 DNA reads TGTGCCAGCAGCTTTACAGCGGGGGCCAACACAGATACGCAGTATTTT. This sequence encodes CASSFTAGANTDTQYF. Together with reference TRBV7-9 and TRBJ2-3, the CDR3 gives the full variable domain: DTGVSQNPRHKITKRGQNVTFRCDPISEHNRLYWYRQTLGQGPEFLTYFQNEAQLEKSRLLSDRFSAERPKGSFSTLEIQRTEQGDSAMYLCASSFTAGANTDTQYFGPGTRLTVL.

This chain uses TRBV10-2 with TRBJ1-1, with D perhaps matching TRBD1 (6 bases). The V end lost 6 bases, the J end lost 4 bases, and 9 bases lay between the germline ends. Per the germline V gene, CDR1 is WSHSY and CDR2 is SAAADI. CDR3 length equals 12 residues. The CDR3: CASRDSSTEAFF. CDR3 in DNA: TGCGCCAGCAGGGACAGTAGCACTGAAGCTTTCTTT.

The chain carries TRBV6-6 and TRBJ2-6; D gene unclear. Germline CDR1 is MNHNY and CDR2 is SVGAGI (reference sequence). The length of the CDR3 is 13 residues. V was shortened by 7 bases and J by 0 bases, with 4 bases between the two germline ends. Here the CDR3 reads CASTFSGANVLTF. As DNA, the CDR3 is TGTGCCAGCACCTTCTCTGGGGCCAACGTCCTGACTTTC.

This clone turned up a few times. This rearrangement joins TRBV23-1 to TRBJ1-2, with D tentatively TRBD1 (5 bases). TRBV23-1 falls under the ORF class, with uncertain function. V was cut by 4 bases and J by 5 bases, with 26 bases left in between. The CDR3 sequence is 18 residues long. The CDR3 bases are TGCGCCAGCAGTCCACCCCGGCTGGGGCTTTATAGGAGGTATGGCTACACCTTC. The encoded protein is CASSPPRLGLYRRYGYTF.

The chain combines TRBV5-6 with TRBJ1-6; the D gene is possibly TRBD1 (5 bases). Germline assignment: CDR1 SGHDT and CDR2 YYEEEE. V was clipped by 2 bases and J by 6 bases, with 9 bases between them. The CDR3 sequence is 14 residues long. In DNA, the CDR3 is TGTGCCAGCAGCTTTAGACAGCCTAATTCACCCCTCCACTTT. The encoded protein is CASSFRQPNSPLHF.

This clone occurred once. The chain has TRBV7-8 and TRBJ2-3; 8 bases map to TRBD2. The germline CDR1 and CDR2 sequences are SGHVS and FQNEAQ. CDR3 size: 17 residues. The J segment lost 2 bases and the V segment lost 8 bases, leaving 15 bases of the junction unmatched. CDR3 nucleotide sequence: TGTGCCAGCGGGGGACTGCCAGCGGGGGAGTTCACAGATACGCAGTATTTT. This gives the protein CASGGLPAGEFTDTQYF. The full variable domain, with the rest looked up from reference TRBV7-8 and TRBJ2-3, is GAGVSQSPRYKVAKRGQDVALRCDPISGHVSLFWYQQALGQGPEFLTYFQNEAQLDKSGLPSDRFFAERPEGSVSTLKIQRTQQEDSAVYLCASGGLPAGEFTDTQYFGPGTRLTVL.

V is TRBV5-6 and J is TRBJ2-5; D may be TRBD1 or TRBD2 (5 bases each). Germline values: CDR1 SGHDT, CDR2 YYEEEE. V was trimmed by 3 bases and J by 5 bases, leaving 5 bases between them. The CDR3 totals 11 residues. The CDR3 DNA sequence: TGTGCCAGCAGCTGGGGGGAGACCCAGTACTTC. Protein sequence: CASSWGETQYF.

This chain joins TRBV19 and TRBJ2-7, with D unresolved. The ends were cut back, 7 bases at V and 3 bases at J, with 7 bases in the middle. Germline V lookup: CDR1 LNHDA, CDR2 SQIVND (reference sequence). The CDR3 totals 11 residues. DNA for the CDR3: TGTGCCAGTAAGGGTTTCTACGAGCAGTACTTC. Amino acids: CASKGFYEQYF.

The CDR3 loop is CASSTTTLYGYTF. The CDR3 DNA is TGTGCCAGCAGCACCACGACCCTCTATGGCTACACCTTC. The gene calls are TRBV7-9 and TRBJ1-2; D gene uncertain. The CDR3 has 13 residues. The germline gives CDR1 SEHNR, CDR2 FQNEAQ (reference sequence). Trimming stripped 5 bases from V and 4 bases from J, with 11 bases between. Full variable domain (rest looked up from reference TRBV7-9 and TRBJ1-2): DTGVSQNPRHKITKRGQNVTFRCDPISEHNRLYWYRQTLGQGPEFLTYFQNEAQLEKSRLLSDRFSAERPKGSFSTLEIQRTEQGDSAMYLCASSTTTLYGYTFGSGTRLTVV.